The 8 T cell receptor beta chains in this list originate from one sample, sequenced in a study of shared clonotypes between healthy human individuals. Positive CCR7 selection of CD45RO-negative cells yielded the naive CD8 cells, and terminally differentiated effector memory CD45RA+ cells were excluded. Generated by immunoSEQ multiplex PCR, the TCRdb table keeps only in-frame clones and is missing some. The sample has 500,000 to 700,000 clones, approximately 96% seen once. Specimen: naive CD8+ T cells sorted from blood. The receptors stem from a woman aged 25 to 45 in good health.

In DNA form, the CDR3 reads TGTGCCACCAGCAGAGATAGTGCCGAGACCATTAACTATGGCTACACCTTC. Translating it yields CATSRDSAETINYGYTF. V and J are TRBV15 and TRBJ1-2; D not resolved. Germline V CDR1 and CDR2: LNHNV, YYDKDF (reference sequence). This CDR3 is built from 17 residues. V lost 0 bases and J lost 1, with 15 bases in between.

The genes are TRBV19 and TRBJ1-1; no clear D. The germline CDR1 and CDR2 sequences are LNHDA and SQIVND (reference sequence). CDR3 length: 14 amino acids. Deletions cut 3 bases from V and 0 bases from J, with 8 bases between. CDR3 residues: CASSIDDMNTEAFF. CDR3 in DNA: TGTGCCAGTAGTATTGACGATATGAACACTGAAGCTTTCTTT. Full variable domain (missing parts from reference TRBV19 and TRBJ1-1): DGGITQSPKYLFRKEGQNVTLSCEQNLNHDAMYWYRQDPGQGLRLIYYSQIVNDFQKGDIAEGYSVSREKKESFPLTVTSAQKNPTAFYLCASSIDDMNTEAFFGQGTRLTVV.

The rearrangement uses TRBV9 and TRBJ2-3, with D possibly TRBD2 on 7 matching bases. CDR3 size: 15 residues. Germline assignment: CDR1 SGDLS and CDR2 YYNGEE. Trimming removed 4 bases at V and 3 bases at J, with 15 bases between. DNA of the CDR3: TGTGCCAGCAGCCCGAGGGCGGGGGCTACAGATACGCAGTATTTT. Protein: CASSPRAGATDTQYF.

The chain uses TRBV27 and TRBJ2-1, with 10 bases fitting TRBD2. Trimming took 3 bases from V and 5 from J; bases not matched to a gene: 4. The germline CDR1 and CDR2 sequences are MNHEY and SMNVEV (reference sequence). The length of the CDR3 is 15 residues. CDR3: CASSFTSGANNEQFF. In DNA, the CDR3 is TGTGCCAGCAGTTTCACTAGCGGGGCTAACAATGAGCAGTTCTTC.

The V and J genes are TRBV27 and TRBJ1-2, with 8 positions matching TRBD1. J lost 6 bases, V lost 5 bases, and 8 bases had no gene match. This CDR3 is built from 14 residues. The V gene's germline CDR1 is MNHEY and CDR2 SMNVEV (reference sequence). The CDR3 sequence: CASSPGQGANGYTF. CDR3 coding DNA: TGTGCCAGCAGTCCCGGACAGGGAGCGAATGGCTACACCTTC.

The chain uses TRBV29-1 and TRBJ2-5, with a weak D call TRBD2 (6 bases). The V end was cut by 7 bases, the J end by 5 bases, with 14 bases between. The CDR3 spans 12 residues. CDR1 SQVTM and CDR2 ANQGSEA come from the germline V gene. The CDR3 sequence: CSGFYSGETQYF. The CDR3 bases are TGCAGCGGATTCTACAGCGGGGAGACCCAGTACTTC.

This clone was recorded only once. The chain employs TRBV15 and TRBJ1-1; TRBD1 matches at 7 bases. CDR1 is LNHNV, CDR2 YYDKDF, per germline (reference sequence). The trim removed 3 bases at V and 1 base at J, leaving 5 bases unmatched. The CDR3 consists of 15 residues. The CDR3 DNA follows: TGTGCCACCAGCAGCGCGGGACAGACGAACACTGAAGCTTTCTTT. Translation gives CATSSAGQTNTEAFF.

The chain carries TRBV15 and TRBJ2-3; D ambiguous. The CDR3 extends over 15 amino acids. The V gene lost 3 bases and the J gene lost 0 bases, with 10 bases spanning the gap. Germline lookup yields CDR1 LNHNV and CDR2 YYDKDF (reference sequence). The CDR3 sequence is CATSRETLSTDTQYF. The CDR3 nucleotides are TGTGCCACCAGCAGGGAAACACTAAGCACAGATACGCAGTATTTT.